This TCR beta chain was recorded in a study of identical twins. This clonotype was counted between two and nine times. Germline V CDR1 and CDR2: SEHNR, FQNEAQ (reference sequence). Trimming removed 5 bases from V and 9 bases from J, with 15 bases in between. The CDR3 consists of 13 residues. Each cDNA held unique molecular identifiers, and template switching gave it a universal primer site. MiXCR, applied by TCRdb to the 5' RACE reads, yields one record per CDR3 protein. Among 200,000 to 250,000 distinct CDR3 sequences listed, about 7.5% were seen once. The sample also formed part of further work on yellow fever vaccine responses in identical twins.

Sequences were obtained from memory (CD45RO+) T cells sorted from blood. The sequence derives from a woman aged 18-35 years in good health. The V and J genes are TRBV7-9 and TRBJ2-3; maybe TRBD2 (7 bases). The CDR3 region is CASSLEGGVTQYF. The DNA of the CDR3 is TGTGCCAGCAGCCTAGAGGGGGGGGTCACGCAGTATTTT.